This entry lists 31 T cell receptor beta chains sequenced from one sample in a study of regulatory T cells in long-lasting Graves disease. Time point denoted: newly diagnosed GD, antithyroid drugs for less than 3 months. With RNA extracted from PBMCs as input, the TCR library was made. With iRepertoire HTBI primers and Arm-PCR of CDR3 regions, TCR beta libraries were built. TCRdb independently ran MiXCR on the multiplex PCR reads; one entry per CDR3 protein. The data contain more than 300,000 distinct CDR3 sequences, approximately 12% of them singletons. These data were also reused for a study on T cells in Graves' hyperthyroidism and ophthalmopathy.

The sample consisted of peripheral blood mononuclear cells (PBMCs), taken at new diagnosis, from a patient treated with antithyroid drugs. All receptors come from a woman between 18 and 29 years old with Graves disease.

This clonotype has only a few counts. The chain recombines TRBV5-1 with TRBJ2-5; maybe TRBD2 (6 bases). Trimming stripped 0 bases from V and 4 bases from J, with 10 bases between. The CDR3 is made up of 14 amino acids. Looked up from germline, CDR1 is SGHRS and CDR2 is YFSETQ. CDR3 in amino acids: CASSLGLVGETQYF. CDR3 DNA sequence: TGCGCCAGCAGCTTGGGACTAGTAGGAGAGACCCAGTACTTC.

This clonotype came up a few times. The chain uses TRBV9 and TRBJ2-3; D not resolved. The CDR3 extends over 15 amino acids. Deletions cut 0 bases from V and 1 base from J, with 9 bases between. CDR1 is SGDLS, CDR2 YYNGEE, per germline. CDR3 nucleotide sequence: TGTGCCAGCAGCGTAGACCCCTCCCGCACAGATACGCAGTATTTT. Translating it yields CASSVDPSRTDTQYF. Full variable domain (outside the CDR3, taken from reference TRBV9 and TRBJ2-3): DSGVTQTPKHLITATGQRVTLRCSPRSGDLSVYWYQQSLDQGLQFLIQYYNGEERAKGNILERFSAQQFPDLHSELNLSSLELGDSALYFCASSVDPSRTDTQYFGPGTRLTVL.

This clonotype occurred a few times. A read error may explain this, as a much larger clone is one base away. The chain links TRBV5-6 to TRBJ2-2; D is unclear. Deletions cut 2 bases from V and 6 bases from J, with 8 bases between. The CDR3 consists of 13 residues. Germline CDR1 SGHDT, CDR2 YYEEEE. In DNA form, the CDR3 reads TGTGCCAGCAGCTTAGACATTCCCGGGGAGCTGTTTTTT. This codes for CASSLDIPGELFF.

This clonotype was detected ten times or more. The chain employs TRBV19 and TRBJ1-1, with D perhaps matching TRBD1 (5 bases). V dropped 7 bases and J dropped 1 base, with 16 bases sitting between them. The CDR3 contains 15 residues. Germline lookup yields CDR1 LNHDA and CDR2 SQIVND (reference sequence). The CDR3 bases are TGTGCCAGTATCCGGCAGGGAAGGGAGAACACTGAAGCTTTCTTT. Translating it yields CASIRQGRENTEAFF.

This clonotype was recorded a few times. This chain uses TRBV14 with TRBJ1-3; D unclear. In germline, CDR1 is SGHDN, CDR2 FVKESK. The length of the CDR3 is 17 residues. Between the trimmed V and J ends, which lost 0 bases and 5 bases, there was a span of 17 bases. Here the CDR3 reads CASSQDLATLRRNTIYF. In DNA, the CDR3 is TGTGCCAGCAGCCAAGATTTAGCCACCCTAAGAAGAAACACCATATATTTT.

V gene TRBV5-4 combines with J gene TRBJ1-1; TRBD1 aligns across 7 bases. Per the germline V gene, CDR1 is SGHNT and CDR2 is YYREEE (reference sequence). V lost 2 bases, J lost 8 bases, and 18 bases stayed unmatched. The CDR3 spans 17 residues. CDR3 protein: CASSFTGAPERGGEAFF. CDR3 DNA: TGTGCCAGCAGCTTCACAGGGGCCCCTGAGAGAGGCGGCGAAGCTTTCTTT. Combining the CDR3 with reference TRBV5-4 and TRBJ1-1 gives the whole variable domain ETGVTQSPTHLIKTRGQQVTLRCSSQSGHNTVSWYQQALGQGPQFIFQYYREEENGRGNFPPRFSGLQFPNYSSELNVNALELDDSALYLCASSFTGAPERGGEAFFGQGTRLTVV.

This clonotype was recorded a few times. The CDR3 sequence is CSASNPRGPGANVLTF. The CDR3 coding sequence is TGCAGTGCTTCAAACCCCCGGGGCCCTGGGGCCAACGTCCTGACTTTC. The rearrangement joins TRBV20-1 to TRBJ2-6, with D tentatively TRBD1 or TRBD2 (5 bases each). Trimming removed 5 bases from V and 2 bases from J, with 16 bases in between. CDR3 length equals 16 residues. The germline CDR1 and CDR2 sequences are DFQATT and SNEGSKA (reference sequence).

This clonotype has ten or more counts. The genes are TRBV12-5 and TRBJ1-2; no definite D call. The V and J ends lost 1 base and 14 bases respectively, with 17 bases between them. The CDR3 has 13 residues. Germline V gene sequence: CDR1 LGHNT, CDR2 FRNRAP. DNA for the CDR3: TGTGCTAGTGGTTTGGAACCGACGTTGGCTGGGACCTTC. Encoded protein: CASGLEPTLAGTF.

Ten or more counts support this clonotype. The V call is TRBV12-3 or TRBV12-4, the J call TRBJ2-5; the match to TRBD2 covers 8 bases. This CDR3 region has 15 residues. V dropped 5 bases and J dropped 5; count of bases not matched to a gene: 10. CDR3 protein: CASSPVPLAGETQYF. The CDR3 nucleotides read TGTGCCAGCAGTCCTGTCCCCTTAGCGGGGGAGACCCAGTACTTC.

This clonotype was counted ten times or more. This chain links TRBV12-3 or TRBV12-4 with TRBJ2-1, with D possibly matching TRBD2 (6 bases). V was shortened by 6 bases and J by 8 bases, with 23 bases between the two germline ends. The CDR3 loop spans 16 amino acids. As DNA, the CDR3 is TGTGCCAGCAGACGCAGGGCTAGCGCAGACTTCCATGAGCAGTTCTTC. It yields the protein CASRRRASADFHEQFF.

A note on this clonotype: One base away lies a much larger clone, so this may be a sequencing read error. In nucleotides, the CDR3 is TGTGCCACCAGTGATGCATTACCGGGACTTGGTTCCTACAATGAGCAGCTCTTC. This encodes CATSDALPGLGSYNEQLF. The rearrangement uses TRBV24-1 and TRBJ2-1, with D possibly TRBD2 on 6 matching bases. CDR3 size: 18 residues. Germline V CDR1 and CDR2: KGHDR, SFDVKD.

This chain connects TRBV7-8 to TRBJ1-1; no definite D call. The CDR3 length is 15 residues. From germline, CDR1 is SGHVS and CDR2 FQNEAQ. V was cut by 1 base and J by 3 bases, with 12 bases left in between. The CDR3 DNA follows: TGTGCCAGCAGCTTAGGATGGTTTCGGGACACTGAAGCTTTCTTT. It yields the protein CASSLGWFRDTEAFF.

This clonotype occurred many times. The rearrangement links TRBV6-1 to TRBJ1-6, with D hard to call. The ends were cut back, 7 bases at V and 7 bases at J, with 26 bases in the middle. Germline CDR1 MNHNS, CDR2 SASEGT. The CDR3 runs to 18 residues. In DNA, the CDR3 is TGTGCCAGCACGAGTGAGGAGGCCTCTGTCCCCTGGAATTCACCCCTCCACTTT. It translates to CASTSEEASVPWNSPLHF.

This chain connects TRBV9 to TRBJ1-3, with D perhaps matching TRBD1 (6 bases). Germline V gene data show CDR1 as SGDLS and CDR2 as YYNGEE. The length of the CDR3 is 15 residues. V lost 4 bases, J lost 0 bases, and 11 bases lay in between. The CDR3 DNA sequence: TGTGCCAGCAGCCCACAGGGAGGCTCTGGAAACACCATATATTTT. It is translated as CASSPQGGSGNTIYF. The entire variable domain, with the rest obtained from reference TRBV9 and TRBJ1-3, is as follows: DSGVTQTPKHLITATGQRVTLRCSPRSGDLSVYWYQQSLDQGLQFLIQYYNGEERAKGNILERFSAQQFPDLHSELNLSSLELGDSALYFCASSPQGGSGNTIYFGEGSWLTVV.

This sequence joins TRBV29-1 and TRBJ1-3; D remains unclear. The CDR3 totals 13 residues. Trimming removed 7 bases from V and 0 bases from J, with 10 bases in between. Per the germline V gene, CDR1 is SQVTM and CDR2 is ANQGSEA. This CDR3 is CSGWEGSGNTIYF. CDR3 in DNA: TGCAGCGGTTGGGAGGGCTCTGGAAACACCATATATTTT. The full variable domain, with the rest looked up from reference TRBV29-1 and TRBJ1-3, is SAVISQKPSRDICQRGTSLTIQCQVDSQVTMMFWYRQQPGQSLTLIATANQGSEATYESGFVIDKFPISRPNLTFSTLTVSNMSPEDSSIYLCSGWEGSGNTIYFGEGSWLTVV.

This clonotype was counted many times. The chain is built from TRBV20-1 and TRBJ2-3; TRBD1 might be the D (6 bases). Germline V gives CDR1 DFQATT, CDR2 SNEGSKA (reference sequence). This CDR3 is built from 11 residues. The germline V and J ends were trimmed by 6 bases and 6 bases, with 10 bases remaining between them. CDR3 in DNA: TGCAGTGCCACAGGGCTTGATACGCAGTATTTT. Protein product: CSATGLDTQYF.

This clonotype was observed at least ten times. The chain carries TRBV6-5 and TRBJ1-5; TRBD1 matches 7 bases. Germline trimming cut 1 base from V and 0 bases from J; bases unmatched to any gene: 6. Germline CDR1 MNHEY, CDR2 SVGAGI. The length of the CDR3 is 17 residues. The CDR3: CASSYWGTAYSNQPQHF. The CDR3 DNA sequence: TGTGCCAGCAGTTACTGGGGGACAGCGTATAGCAATCAGCCCCAGCATTTT.

J is TRBJ2-5 and V is TRBV9; TRBD1 is a possible D gene (5 bases). The CDR3 has 15 amino acids. V was shortened by 0 bases and J by 3 bases, with 12 bases between the two germline ends. Germline V gene lookup returns CDR1 SGDLS and CDR2 YYNGEE. As DNA, the CDR3 is TGTGCCAGCAGCGTAGGCAGGGCGATGGAAGAGACCCAGTACTTC. Residues: CASSVGRAMEETQYF.

The sample holds a few counts of this clonotype. The J gene is TRBJ2-6, the V gene TRBV20-1; D not certain. Trimming removed 5 bases from V and 3 bases from J, with 5 bases in between. The CDR3 loop spans 12 amino acids. CDR1 DFQATT and CDR2 SNEGSKA come from the germline V gene (reference sequence). CDR3 loop: CSASVGANVLTF. DNA of the CDR3: TGCAGTGCTTCAGTTGGGGCCAACGTCCTGACTTTC.

Details on this clonotype: This may arise from a read error, as a much more abundant clone is one base away. The chain couples TRBV18 to TRBJ2-1; D possibly corresponds to TRBD2 (5 bases). CDR1 and CDR2 from the germline V gene are KGHSH and LQKENI. This CDR3 has 15 residues. The CDR3 DNA follows: TGTGCCAGCTCACCATGGCAACTTCCCGGGAATGAGCAGTCCTTC. The encoded protein is CASSPWQLPGNEQSF.

This clonotype was recorded many times. The chain has TRBV6-5 and TRBJ1-1, with D possibly matching TRBD1 (5 bases). Trimming shortened V by 2 bases and J by 2 bases, and 9 bases separated the two germline ends. Germline CDR1 and CDR2: MNHEY and SVGAGI. CDR3 size: 14 residues. The CDR3 here is CASSYGGPNTEAFF. CDR3 sequence (DNA): TGTGCCAGCAGTTACGGGGGTCCCAACACTGAAGCTTTCTTT.

This clonotype occurred many times. The chain combines TRBV4-1 with TRBJ1-2; TRBD1 matches at 9 bases. CDR3 size: 17 residues. Germline CDR1 and CDR2: MGHRA and YSYEKL. V lost 0 bases, J lost 2 bases, and 7 bases stayed unmatched. The CDR3 is CASSQEGQGYSNYGYTF. CDR3 DNA: TGCGCCAGCAGCCAAGAGGGACAGGGATATTCGAACTATGGCTACACCTTC.

This clonotype was found many times. The chain has TRBV7-2 and TRBJ2-1; D gene unclear. The germline gives CDR1 SGHTA, CDR2 FQGNSA. The V and J ends lost 5 bases and 8 bases respectively, with 19 bases between them. The CDR3 has 15 amino acids. CDR3 DNA sequence: TGTGCCAGCAGCCTCAGGCCTCACTTTTTGGATGAGCAGTTCTTC. Translating it yields CASSLRPHFLDEQFF.

Concerning this clonotype itself: One base separates it from a far larger clone, so it is likely a read error. The chain links TRBV28 to TRBJ1-5; D gene uncertain. This CDR3 comprises 17 residues. The V and J ends lost 8 bases and 6 bases respectively, with 26 bases between them. The germline CDR1 and CDR2 sequences are MDHEN and SYDVKM. The CDR3 spells CASGPSPGVLWAQPQHF. The DNA of the CDR3 is TGTGCCAGCGGTCCGAGCCCTGGGGTACTCTGGGCTCAGCCCCAGCATTTT.

V and J are TRBV7-8 and TRBJ2-7; unclear D gene. The germline V gene has CDR1 SGHVS and CDR2 FQNEAQ. V shed 1 base and J shed 2 bases, with 9 bases lying between them. The CDR3 is made up of 14 amino acids. The CDR3 DNA is TGTGCCAGCAGCTTAGATCAGGTACCCTACGAGCAGTACTTC. Translated, it gives CASSLDQVPYEQYF.

This chain connects TRBV6-1 to TRBJ1-1; D may be TRBD1 (6 bases). This CDR3 is 12 amino acids long. V lost 8 bases to trimming and J lost 8 bases, with 15 bases between them. Germline loops: CDR1 MNHNS, CDR2 SASEGT. The CDR3 loop is CASGGGVVEAFF. CDR3 DNA sequence: TGTGCCAGCGGAGGGGGGGTTGTAGAAGCTTTCTTT.

This clonotype appeared many times. The genes are TRBV20-1 and TRBJ2-3; D remains unclear. Germline lookup yields CDR1 DFQATT and CDR2 SNEGSKA (reference sequence). CDR3 size: 13 residues. Trimming cost V 0 bases and J 2 bases, with 6 bases left between them. The CDR3 DNA follows: TGCAGTGCTAGAGATCCGAACACAGATACGCAGTATTTT. Protein product: CSARDPNTDTQYF.

This clonotype was counted between two and nine times. The V and J genes are TRBV11-1 and TRBJ2-3; 11 nucleotides line up with TRBD1. The germline gives CDR1 SGHAT, CDR2 FQDESV (reference sequence). The CDR3 is made up of 16 amino acids. Trimming cost V 5 bases and J 3 bases; bases outside gene matches: 7. CDR3 in DNA: TGTGCCAGCAGCCCCCGGGACAGGGGGTCGACAGATACGCAGTATTTT. Translation: CASSPRDRGSTDTQYF.

This clonotype was seen a handful of times. This sequence joins TRBV10-3 and TRBJ1-4; the D gene is possibly TRBD1 (5 bases). The CDR3 spans 13 residues. Trimming took 6 bases from V and 4 from J, leaving 9 bases between them. CDR1 and CDR2 (germline): ENHRY, SYGVKD. This CDR3 reads CAIRGDSNEKLFF. Here the CDR3 DNA reads TGTGCCATCAGGGGTGACAGTAATGAAAAACTGTTTTTT.

This clonotype was counted many times. This sequence joins TRBV6-1 and TRBJ1-1; 7 bases line up with TRBD1. The ends lost 6 bases at V and 10 bases at J; junction bases unmatched: 5. Looked up from germline, CDR1 is MNHNS and CDR2 is SASEGT. The CDR3 consists of 11 residues. The CDR3 DNA sequence: TGTGCCAGCAGCACGGGACAGCGAGCTTTCTTT. Its protein is CASSTGQRAFF.

This clonotype came up many times. The chain carries TRBV13 and TRBJ2-1; 7 bases are a match to TRBD1. The CDR3 totals 15 residues. The trim removed 5 bases at V and 2 bases at J, leaving 6 bases unmatched. The V gene's germline CDR1 is PRHDT and CDR2 FYEKMQ (reference sequence). CDR3 residues: CASSRGGGPYNEQFF. The CDR3 DNA is TGTGCCAGCAGCCGAGGGGGCGGACCCTACAATGAGCAGTTCTTC.